This T cell receptor (beta chain) derives from a study of control samples from healthy donors and cancer patients. The CDR3 consists of 15 residues. V lost 0 bases and J lost 5, with 11 bases in between. Germline CDR1 and CDR2: SGHKS and YYEKEE (reference sequence). TCRdb's table, derived via immunoSEQ multiplex PCR, lists solely in-frame clones and lacks some. This table has around 31,000 clones, 94% appearing once. V usage is TRBV5-5 and J usage is TRBJ2-2; D is undetermined. The clonotype comes from a man aged 55 to 69 in good health. Sequencing input: blood. The CDR3 here is CASSLAPLVTGELFF. CDR3 in DNA: TGTGCCAGCAGCTTGGCCCCATTAGTGACCGGGGAGCTGTTTTTT.